Listed below are T cell receptor beta chains from one sample, sequenced in a study of cytomegalovirus exposure and HLA in healthy donors. TCRdb keeps only in-frame clones here, not all; method: immunoSEQ multiplex PCR. The data contain about 98,000 clones, roughly 70% of them singletons. Sequences were obtained from PBMCs. The receptors were gathered from a man between 50 and 59 years old in good health and CMV-seronegative. Both conserved end residues are part of each CDR3. The order of the fields is CDR3 length, clone size, J gene, V gene, D gene, CDR3 protein, CDR3 DNA. D genes are given only for firm matches. Clone size is stated in some rows and not others, as once, few, many or a class when expanded.

13 . TRBJ2-7 TRBV6-5 . CASTDSSSYEQYF TGTGCCAGCACGGACTCTTCCTCCTACGAGCAGTACTTC
14 . TRBJ2-4 TRBV6-5 TRBD1 CASSETGRKDIQYF TGTGCCAGCAGTGAGACAGGGCGTAAGGACATTCAGTACTTC
14 . TRBJ2-7 TRBV6-1 TRBD2 CASRLAGESYEQYF TGTGCCAGCAGACTAGCGGGTGAGTCCTACGAGCAGTACTTC
13 . TRBJ1-1 TRBV25-1 TRBD1 CASRGPGTAEAFF TGTGCCAGCAGGGGCCCAGGGACAGCTGAAGCTTTCTTT
12 . TRBJ1-1 TRBV9 TRBD1 CASSGTGPEAFF TGTGCCAGCAGTGGGACAGGCCCTGAAGCTTTCTTT
16 few TRBJ2-1 TRBV27 TRBD2 CASRKEGTSGRDEQFF TGTGCCAGCAGAAAAGAGGGGACTAGCGGGAGGGATGAGCAGTTCTTC
14 . TRBJ1-2 TRBV14 . CASSQQGFNYGYTF TGTGCCAGCAGCCAACAGGGATTCAACTATGGCTACACCTTT
15 few TRBJ2-1 TRBV12-2 . CASRSGQGAYNEQFF TGTGCAAGTCGCTCGGGACAGGGGGCATACAATGAGCAGTTCTTC
14 . TRBJ2-7 TRBV27 . CASSFQATRYEQYF TGTGCCAGCAGTTTTCAGGCCACGAGATACGAGCAGTACTTC
16 . TRBJ2-7 TRBV6-6 TRBD1 CASSYPDREVSYEQYF TGTGCCAGCAGTTACCCGGACAGGGAGGTTTCCTACGAGCAGTACTTC
14 . TRBJ2-3 TRBV28 TRBD1 CATETGGGTDTQYF TGTGCCACTGAGACAGGGGGCGGCACAGATACGCAGTATTTT
15 . TRBJ1-2 TRBV19 TRBD1 CASSPTSGGNYGYTF TGTGCCAGTAGCCCCACCTCAGGGGGCAACTATGGCTACACCTTC
14 once TRBJ2-1 TRBV27 . CASSLQIGANEQFF TGTGCCAGCAGTTTACAAATTGGGGCGAATGAGCAGTTCTTC
17 few TRBJ1-1 TRBV18 . CASSKEGAPTQNTEAFF TGTGCCAGCTCGAAGGAAGGGGCCCCAACACAGAACACTGAAGCTTTCTTT
18 few TRBJ2-2 TRBV10-1 TRBD1 CASSEPLGTDKNTGELFF TGCGCCAGCAGTGAGCCCCTCGGGACAGACAAGAACACCGGGGAGCTGTTTTTT
13 many TRBJ2-7 TRBV5-3 . CARRPQGVYEQYF TGTGCCAGAAGGCCCCAAGGGGTCTACGAGCAGTACTTC
14 once TRBJ2-7 TRBV19 . CASSIKGPKYEQYF TGTGCCAGTAGTATAAAGGGGCCCAAATACGAGCAGTACTTC
14 . TRBJ1-2 TRBV5-1 . CASSLDRGNYGYTF TGCGCCAGCAGCTTGGACCGGGGGAACTATGGCTACACCTTC
15 . TRBJ2-5 TRBV19 TRBD1 CASSRGPGIGETQYF TGTGCCAGTAGCAGGGGGCCGGGGATAGGAGAGACCCAGTACTTC
14 . TRBJ2-7 TRBV27 . CASSLRGYSYEQYF TGTGCCAGCAGTTTGAGGGGGTACTCCTACGAGCAGTACTTC
12 . TRBJ1-1 TRBV28 TRBD1 CASRLGTEEAFF TGTGCCAGCAGACTAGGGACAGAAGAAGCTTTCTTT
19 . TRBJ2-2 TRBV9 TRBD2 CASSARGAGGQKNTGELFF TGTGCCAGCAGCGCGCGGGGTGCGGGAGGCCAGAAGAACACCGGGGAGCTGTTTTTT
16 . TRBJ1-2 TRBV6-1 . CASSGGAGAKTYGYTF TGTGCCAGCAGTGGAGGAGCTGGGGCGAAGACCTATGGCTACACCTTC
13 . TRBJ1-5 TRBV29-1 . CSAAGGRDQPQHF TGCAGCGCTGCTGGTGGGAGGGACCAGCCCCAGCATTTT
16 . TRBJ1-1 TRBV5-5 . CASSRDGGGAYTEAFF TGTGCCAGCAGCCGGGATGGCGGGGGCGCGTACACTGAAGCTTTCTTT
13 . TRBJ2-7 TRBV2 . CASSVGRRYEQYF TGTGCCAGCAGTGTTGGCCGTCGCTACGAGCAGTACTTC
14 . TRBJ1-1 TRBV6-5 TRBD1 CASRIGGMGTEAFF TGTGCCAGCAGGATAGGGGGCATGGGCACTGAAGCTTTCTTT
14 . TRBJ2-7 TRBV4-1 . CASSQAGLGGEQYF TGCGCCAGCAGCCAAGCGGGACTTGGTGGCGAGCAGTACTTC
14 . TRBJ2-5 TRBV4-2 TRBD2 CASRKSGSQETQYF TGTGCCAGCAGGAAAAGCGGGAGTCAAGAGACCCAGTACTTC
14 . TRBJ1-1 TRBV7-2 . CASSPKLTGAEAFF TGTGCCAGCAGCCCTAAACTGACGGGTGCTGAAGCTTTCTTT
12 . TRBJ2-3 TRBV2 . CASSVGGDTQYF TGTGCCAGCAGTGTAGGAGGGGATACGCAGTATTTT
16 . TRBJ1-1 TRBV6-5 . CASSYSGRGLNTEAFF TGTGCCAGCAGTTACTCCGGCAGGGGATTGAACACTGAAGCTTTCTTT
19 . TRBJ2-3 TRBV10-1 TRBD1 CASSESLVGDRSGTDTQYF TGCGCCAGCAGTGAGTCTCTGGTGGGGGACAGGAGCGGCACAGATACGCAGTATTTT
15 . TRBJ2-3 TRBV6-4 TRBD2 CASNNGLAGTDTQYF TGTGCCAGCAACAACGGGCTAGCGGGCACAGATACGCAGTATTTT
14 . TRBJ2-7 TRBV6-5 TRBD1 CASSLQGPTYEQYF TGTGCCAGCAGCCTACAGGGGCCGACCTACGAGCAGTACTTC
14 few TRBJ2-7 TRBV6-1 . CASSVVRQGSEQYF TGTGCCAGCAGTGTGGTCCGGCAGGGAAGCGAGCAGTACTTC
13 few TRBJ1-1 TRBV11-3 . CASSLVNQGEAFF TGTGCCAGCAGCCTAGTTAATCAGGGTGAAGCTTTCTTT
13 . TRBJ1-2 TRBV11-2 . CASSPQDSYGYTF TGTGCCAGCAGCCCCCAGGACAGCTATGGCTACACCTTC
16 few TRBJ2-7 TRBV5-1 . CASSLAEYRVSVEQYF TGCGCCAGCAGCTTGGCCGAGTACAGGGTATCCGTCGAGCAGTACTTC
14 . TRBJ2-1 TRBV9 TRBD2 CASSSSGGNNEQFF TGTGCCAGCAGCTCTAGCGGGGGGAACAATGAGCAGTTCTTC
15 . TRBJ1-3 TRBV28 TRBD1 CASREQGSSGNTIYF TGTGCCAGCAGGGAACAGGGGAGCTCTGGAAACACCATATATTTT
15 . TRBJ2-7 TRBV11-1 . CASSFSIGRGYEQYF TGTGCCAGCAGCTTTTCTATTGGCAGGGGCTACGAGCAGTACTTC
15 . TRBJ2-1 TRBV14 . CASSQTRVPFDEQFF TGTGCCAGCAGCCAAACACGGGTGCCGTTTGATGAGCAGTTCTTC
13 . TRBJ1-1 TRBV7-2 . CASSFQLNTEAFF TGTGCCAGCAGCTTTCAGTTGAACACTGAAGCTTTCTTT
15 . TRBJ2-3 TRBV5-4 . CASRSGSSHPDTQYF TGTGCCAGCAGATCCGGGAGCTCCCATCCAGATACGCAGTATTTT
12 . TRBJ2-7 TRBV19 . CASSGLTYEQYF TGTGCCAGTTCGGGACTTACCTACGAGCAGTACTTC
14 . TRBJ2-3 TRBV11-2 . CASSHGRRLDTQYF TGTGCCAGCAGCCATGGTCGGAGATTAGATACGCAGTATTTT
12 . TRBJ2-3 TRBV30 . CAWSPGTDTQYF TGTGCCTGGAGTCCCGGCACAGATACGCAGTATTTT
14 . TRBJ2-1 TRBV27 . CASRAGTPYNEQFF TGTGCCAGCAGAGCCGGGACTCCTTACAATGAGCAGTTCTTC
16 once TRBJ2-1 TRBV9 TRBD2 CASSAGLAGVNNEQFF TGTGCCAGCAGCGCCGGACTAGCGGGAGTAAACAATGAGCAGTTCTTC
13 . TRBJ1-5 TRBV28 TRBD1 CASMGQGSQPQHF TGTGCCAGCATGGGACAGGGCTCACAGCCCCAGCATTTT
15 . TRBJ1-5 TRBV19 TRBD1 CASTRSGTGNQPQHF TGTGCCAGTACACGATCCGGGACAGGAAATCAGCCCCAGCATTTT
17 . TRBJ2-3 TRBV11-2 TRBD2 CASSLLGAGGMTDTQYF TGTGCCAGCAGCCTCCTCGGAGCGGGGGGGATGACAGATACGCAGTATTTT
16 . TRBJ2-2 TRBV5-6 TRBD1 CASSLGDRGRTGELFF TGTGCCAGCAGCTTAGGGGACAGGGGGCGAACCGGGGAGCTGTTTTTT
14 . TRBJ1-4 TRBV6-5 TRBD1 CASSSGQVREKLFF TGTGCCAGCAGCTCGGGACAGGTCCGGGAAAAACTGTTTTTT